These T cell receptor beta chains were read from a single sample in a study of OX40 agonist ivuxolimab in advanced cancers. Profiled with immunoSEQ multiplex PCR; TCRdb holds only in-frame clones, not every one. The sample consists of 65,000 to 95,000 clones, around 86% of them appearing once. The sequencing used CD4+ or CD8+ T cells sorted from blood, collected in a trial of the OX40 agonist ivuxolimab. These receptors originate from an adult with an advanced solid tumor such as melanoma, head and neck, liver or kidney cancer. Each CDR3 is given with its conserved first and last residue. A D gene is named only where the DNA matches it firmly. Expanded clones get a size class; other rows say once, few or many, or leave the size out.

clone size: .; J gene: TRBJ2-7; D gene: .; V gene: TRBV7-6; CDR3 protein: CASSSLRGGSYEQYF; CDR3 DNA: TGTGCCAGCAGCTCCTTGAGGGGTGGCTCCTACGAGCAGTACTTC
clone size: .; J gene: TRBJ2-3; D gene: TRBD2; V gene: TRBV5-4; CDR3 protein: CASSYPLAGVRDTQYF; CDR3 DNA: TGTGCCAGCAGCTACCCGCTAGCGGGAGTTAGAGATACGCAGTATTTT
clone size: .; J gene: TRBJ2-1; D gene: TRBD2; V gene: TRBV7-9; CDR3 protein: CASSPQGRGEQFF; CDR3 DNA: TGTGCCAGCAGCCCCCAAGGGAGGGGTGAGCAGTTCTTC
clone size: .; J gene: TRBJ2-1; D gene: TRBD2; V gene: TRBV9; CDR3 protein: CASSVGAGAYNEQFF; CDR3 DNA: TGTGCCAGCAGCGTAGGAGCGGGAGCGTACAATGAGCAGTTCTTC
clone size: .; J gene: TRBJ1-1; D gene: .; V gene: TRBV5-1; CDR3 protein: CASSLGGNTEAFF; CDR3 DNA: TGCGCCAGCAGCTTGGGAGGGAACACTGAAGCTTTCTTT
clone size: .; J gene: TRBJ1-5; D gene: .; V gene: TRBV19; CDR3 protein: CASSKEADQPQHF; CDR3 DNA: TGTGCCAGTAGTAAAGAGGCCGATCAGCCCCAGCATTTT
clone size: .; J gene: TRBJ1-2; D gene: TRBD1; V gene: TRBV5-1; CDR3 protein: CASSFWTGQNGYTF; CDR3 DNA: TGCGCCAGCAGCTTTTGGACAGGACAGAATGGCTACACCTTC
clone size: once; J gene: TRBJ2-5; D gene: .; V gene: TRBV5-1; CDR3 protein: CASSLDQETQYF; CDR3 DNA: TGCGCCAGCAGCTTGGATCAAGAGACCCAGTACTTC
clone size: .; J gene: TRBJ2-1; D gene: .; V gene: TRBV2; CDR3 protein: CASSAGHNEQFF; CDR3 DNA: TGTGCCAGCAGTGCGGGTCACAATGAGCAGTTCTTC
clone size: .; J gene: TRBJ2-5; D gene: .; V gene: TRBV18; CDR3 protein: CASSPLEQETQYF; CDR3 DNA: TGTGCCAGCTCACCACTGGAGCAAGAGACCCAGTACTTC
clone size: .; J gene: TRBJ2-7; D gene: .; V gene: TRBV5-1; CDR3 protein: CASSSESYEQYF; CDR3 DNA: TGTGCCAGCAGCTCAGAGTCCTACGAGCAGTACTTC
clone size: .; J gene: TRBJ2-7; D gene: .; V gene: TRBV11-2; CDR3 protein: CASSLWGARGGEQYF; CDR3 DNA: TGTGCCAGCAGCTTGTGGGGAGCCCGTGGGGGAGAGCAGTACTTC
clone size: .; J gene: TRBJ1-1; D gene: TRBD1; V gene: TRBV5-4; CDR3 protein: CASSSWTGATPEAFF; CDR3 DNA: TGTGCCAGCAGCTCGTGGACAGGGGCGACTCCTGAAGCTTTCTTT
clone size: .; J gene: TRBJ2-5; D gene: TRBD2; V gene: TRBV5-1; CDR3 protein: CASSGGTSAETQYF; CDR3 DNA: TGCGCCAGCAGCGGGGGGACTAGCGCGGAGACCCAGTACTTC
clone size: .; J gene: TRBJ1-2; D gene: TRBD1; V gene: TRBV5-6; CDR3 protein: CASSSKPRTGGNGYTF; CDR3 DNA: TGTGCCAGCAGCTCAAAACCCCGGACAGGTGGGAATGGCTACACCTTC
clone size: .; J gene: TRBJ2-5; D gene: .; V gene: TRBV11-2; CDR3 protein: CASSQGAGLETQYF; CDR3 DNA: TGTGCCAGCAGCCAAGGGGCGGGGCTAGAGACCCAGTACTTC
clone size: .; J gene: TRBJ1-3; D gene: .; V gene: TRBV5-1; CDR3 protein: CASSLKWGASGNTIYF; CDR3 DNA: TGCGCCAGCAGCTTGAAGTGGGGGGCATCGGGAAACACCATATATTTT
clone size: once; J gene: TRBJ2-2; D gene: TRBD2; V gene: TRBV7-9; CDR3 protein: CASSSGLASGELFF; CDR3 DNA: TGTGCCAGCAGCTCGGGACTAGCGTCCGGGGAGCTGTTTTTT
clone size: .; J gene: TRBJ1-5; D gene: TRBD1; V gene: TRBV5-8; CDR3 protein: CASSSDRRNQPQHF; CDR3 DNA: TGTGCCAGCAGCTCGGACAGGCGGAATCAGCCCCAGCATTTT
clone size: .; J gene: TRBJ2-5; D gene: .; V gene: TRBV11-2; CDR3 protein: CASSLPGVETQYF; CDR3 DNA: TGTGCCAGCAGCTTACCGGGGGTAGAGACCCAGTACTTC
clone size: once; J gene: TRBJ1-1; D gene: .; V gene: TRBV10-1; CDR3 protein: CASSSDKNTEAFF; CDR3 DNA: TGCGCCAGCTCATCGGATAAGAACACTGAAGCTTTCTTT
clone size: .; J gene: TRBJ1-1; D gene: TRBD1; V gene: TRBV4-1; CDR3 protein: CASSLTGGISAEAFF; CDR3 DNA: TGCGCCAGCAGCTTGACAGGGGGCATTAGCGCTGAAGCTTTCTTT
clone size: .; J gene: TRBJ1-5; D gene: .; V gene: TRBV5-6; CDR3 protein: CASSLTGSQPQHF; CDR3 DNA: TGTGCCAGCAGCTTGACAGGAAGTCAGCCCCAGCATTTT
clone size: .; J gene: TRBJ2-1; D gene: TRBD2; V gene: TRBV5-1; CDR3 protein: CASSLGGTSGSDEQFF; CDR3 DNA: TGCGCCAGCAGCTTGGGCGGGACTAGCGGGAGCGATGAGCAGTTCTTC
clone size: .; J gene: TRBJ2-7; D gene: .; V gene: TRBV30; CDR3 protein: CACPRGESRYEQYF; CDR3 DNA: TGTGCCTGCCCTAGGGGGGAAAGTCGCTACGAGCAGTACTTC